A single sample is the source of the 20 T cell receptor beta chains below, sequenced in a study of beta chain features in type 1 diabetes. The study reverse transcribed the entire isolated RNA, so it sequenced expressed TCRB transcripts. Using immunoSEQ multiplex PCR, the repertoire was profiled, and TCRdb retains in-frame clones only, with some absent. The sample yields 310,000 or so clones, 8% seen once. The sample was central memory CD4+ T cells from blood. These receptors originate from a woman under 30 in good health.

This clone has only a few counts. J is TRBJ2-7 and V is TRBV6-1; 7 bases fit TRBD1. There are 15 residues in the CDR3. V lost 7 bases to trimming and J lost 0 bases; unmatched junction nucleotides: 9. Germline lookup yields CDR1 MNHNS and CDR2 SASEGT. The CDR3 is CASKINRGFSYEQYF. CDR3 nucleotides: TGTGCCAGCAAGATAAACAGGGGATTCTCCTACGAGCAGTACTTC.

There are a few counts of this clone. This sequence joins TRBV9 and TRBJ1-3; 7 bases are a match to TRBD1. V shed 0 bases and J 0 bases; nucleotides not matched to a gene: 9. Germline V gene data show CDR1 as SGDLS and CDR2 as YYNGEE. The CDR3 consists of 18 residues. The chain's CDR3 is CASSVGKGQSFSGNTIYF. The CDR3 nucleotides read TGTGCCAGCAGCGTAGGCAAGGGACAGTCTTTCTCTGGAAACACCATATATTTT.

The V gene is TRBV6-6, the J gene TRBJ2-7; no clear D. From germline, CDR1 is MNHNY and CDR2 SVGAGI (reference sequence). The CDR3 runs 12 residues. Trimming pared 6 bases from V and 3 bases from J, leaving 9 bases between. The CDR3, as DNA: TGTGCCAGCAGGAATCAGAACTACGAGCAGTACTTC. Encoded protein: CASRNQNYEQYF.

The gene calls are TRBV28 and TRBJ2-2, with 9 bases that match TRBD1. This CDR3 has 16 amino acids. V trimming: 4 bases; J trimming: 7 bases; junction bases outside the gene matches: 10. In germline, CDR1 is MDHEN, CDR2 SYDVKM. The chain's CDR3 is CASSSPGTGFGGELFF. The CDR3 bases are TGTGCCAGCAGTTCTCCCGGGACAGGGTTTGGCGGGGAGCTGTTTTTT.

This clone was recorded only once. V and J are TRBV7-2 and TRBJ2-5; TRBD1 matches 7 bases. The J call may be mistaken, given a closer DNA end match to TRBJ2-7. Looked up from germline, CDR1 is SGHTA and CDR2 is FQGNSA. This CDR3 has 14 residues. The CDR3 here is CASSLGYRGHEQYF. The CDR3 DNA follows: TGTGCCAGCAGCTTAGGTTACAGGGGTCACGAGCAGTACTTC.

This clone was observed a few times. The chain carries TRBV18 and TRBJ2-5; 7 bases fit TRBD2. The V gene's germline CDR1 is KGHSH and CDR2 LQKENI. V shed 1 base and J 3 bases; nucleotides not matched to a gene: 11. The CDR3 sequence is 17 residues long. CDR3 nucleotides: TGTGCCAGCTCACCACAAGCGGGGCCAGGCCCCAAAGAGACCCAGTACTTC. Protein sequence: CASSPQAGPGPKETQYF. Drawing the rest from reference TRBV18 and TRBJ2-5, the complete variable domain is NAGVMQNPRHLVRRRGQEARLRCSPMKGHSHVYWYRQLPEEGLKFMVYLQKENIIDESGMPKERFSAEFPKEGPSILRIQQVVRGDSAAYFCASSPQAGPGPKETQYFGPGTRLLVL.

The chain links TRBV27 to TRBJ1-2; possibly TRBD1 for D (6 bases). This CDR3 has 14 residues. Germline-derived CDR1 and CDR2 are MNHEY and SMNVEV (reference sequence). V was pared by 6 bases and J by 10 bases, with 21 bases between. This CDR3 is CASRSLLRQVDYTF. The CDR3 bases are TGTGCCAGCAGGTCTTTGTTGAGACAGGTAGACTACACCTTC.

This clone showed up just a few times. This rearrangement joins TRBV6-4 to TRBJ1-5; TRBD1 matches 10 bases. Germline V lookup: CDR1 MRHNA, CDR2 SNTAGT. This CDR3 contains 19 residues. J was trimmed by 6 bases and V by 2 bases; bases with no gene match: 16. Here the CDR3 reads CASSDQYPAGQGLVQPQHF. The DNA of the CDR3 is TGTGCCAGCAGTGACCAATACCCAGCGGGACAGGGGTTAGTTCAGCCCCAGCATTTT.

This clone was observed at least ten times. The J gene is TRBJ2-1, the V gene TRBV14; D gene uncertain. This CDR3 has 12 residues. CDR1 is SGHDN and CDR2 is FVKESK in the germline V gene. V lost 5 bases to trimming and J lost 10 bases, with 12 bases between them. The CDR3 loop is CASSFDLGEQFF. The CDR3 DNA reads TGTGCCAGCAGCTTCGACCTTGGGGAGCAGTTCTTC.

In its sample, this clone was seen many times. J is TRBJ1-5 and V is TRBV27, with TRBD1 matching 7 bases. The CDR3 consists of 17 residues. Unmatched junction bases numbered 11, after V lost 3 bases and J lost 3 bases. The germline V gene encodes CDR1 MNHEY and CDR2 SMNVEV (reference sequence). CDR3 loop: CASSFSARGFSNQPQHF. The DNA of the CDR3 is TGTGCCAGCAGTTTTTCGGCCAGGGGGTTTTCCAATCAGCCCCAGCATTTT.

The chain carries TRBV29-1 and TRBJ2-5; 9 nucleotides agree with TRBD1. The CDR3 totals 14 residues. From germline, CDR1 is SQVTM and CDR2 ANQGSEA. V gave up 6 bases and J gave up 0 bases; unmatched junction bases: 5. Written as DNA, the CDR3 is TGCAGCGTCTTGGGACAGGGATACCAAGAGACCCAGTACTTC. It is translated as CSVLGQGYQETQYF.

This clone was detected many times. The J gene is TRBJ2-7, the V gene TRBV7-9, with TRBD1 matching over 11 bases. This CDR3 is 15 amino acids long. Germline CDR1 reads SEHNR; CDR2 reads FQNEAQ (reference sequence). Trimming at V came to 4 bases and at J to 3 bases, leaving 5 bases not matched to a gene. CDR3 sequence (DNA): TGTGCCAGCAGCTCTTCCGGGACAGGGGGCTACGAGCAGTACTTC. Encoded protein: CASSSSGTGGYEQYF. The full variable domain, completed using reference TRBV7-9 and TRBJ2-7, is DTGVSQNPRHKITKRGQNVTFRCDPISEHNRLYWYRQTLGQGPEFLTYFQNEAQLEKSRLLSDRFSAERPKGSFSTLEIQRTEQGDSAMYLCASSSSGTGGYEQYFGPGTRLTVT.

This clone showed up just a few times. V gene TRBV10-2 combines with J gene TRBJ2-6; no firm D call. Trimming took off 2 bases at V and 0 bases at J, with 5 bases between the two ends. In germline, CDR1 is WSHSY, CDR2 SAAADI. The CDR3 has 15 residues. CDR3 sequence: CASSEALSGANVLTF. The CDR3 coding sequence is TGCGCCAGCAGTGAGGCGCTCTCTGGGGCCAACGTCCTGACTTTC.

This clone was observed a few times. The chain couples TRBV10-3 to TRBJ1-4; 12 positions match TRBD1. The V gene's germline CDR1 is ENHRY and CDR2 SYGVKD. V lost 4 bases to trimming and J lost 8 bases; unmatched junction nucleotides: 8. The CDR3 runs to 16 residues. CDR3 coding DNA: TGTGCCATCAGTGCCGGGACAGGGGGCGTAGGAGAAAAACTGTTTTTT. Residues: CAISAGTGGVGEKLFF.

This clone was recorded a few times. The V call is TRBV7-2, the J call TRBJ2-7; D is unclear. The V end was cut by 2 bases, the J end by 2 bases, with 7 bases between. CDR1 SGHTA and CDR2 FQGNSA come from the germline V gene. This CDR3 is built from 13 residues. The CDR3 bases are TGTGCCAGCAGCTTACGACGGCCCTACGAGCAGTACTTC. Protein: CASSLRRPYEQYF. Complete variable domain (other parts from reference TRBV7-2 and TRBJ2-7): GAGVSQSPSNKVTEKGKDVELRCDPISGHTALYWYRQSLGQGLEFLIYFQGNSAPDKSGLPSDRFSAERTGGSVSTLTIQRTQQEDSAVYLCASSLRRPYEQYFGPGTRLTVT.

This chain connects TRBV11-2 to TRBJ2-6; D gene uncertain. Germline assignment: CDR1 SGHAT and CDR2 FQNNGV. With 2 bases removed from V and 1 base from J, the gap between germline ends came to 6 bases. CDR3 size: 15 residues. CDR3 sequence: CASSLQVSGANVLTF. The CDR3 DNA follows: TGTGCCAGCAGCTTACAGGTTTCTGGGGCCAACGTCCTGACTTTC.

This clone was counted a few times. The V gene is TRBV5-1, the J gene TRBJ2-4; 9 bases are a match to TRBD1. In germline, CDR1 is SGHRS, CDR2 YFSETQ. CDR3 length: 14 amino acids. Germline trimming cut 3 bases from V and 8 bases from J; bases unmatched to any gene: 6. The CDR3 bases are TGCGCCAGCAGCTCCACAGGGGGCTGGGACATTCAGTACTTC. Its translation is CASSSTGGWDIQYF.

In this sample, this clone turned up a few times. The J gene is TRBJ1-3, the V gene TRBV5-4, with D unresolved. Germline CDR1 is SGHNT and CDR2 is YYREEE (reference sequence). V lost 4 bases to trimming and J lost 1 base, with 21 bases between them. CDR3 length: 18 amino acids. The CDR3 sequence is CASSLGSGLLSSGNTIYF. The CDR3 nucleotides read TGTGCCAGCAGCCTAGGGTCGGGCCTACTCTCTTCTGGAAACACCATATATTTT.

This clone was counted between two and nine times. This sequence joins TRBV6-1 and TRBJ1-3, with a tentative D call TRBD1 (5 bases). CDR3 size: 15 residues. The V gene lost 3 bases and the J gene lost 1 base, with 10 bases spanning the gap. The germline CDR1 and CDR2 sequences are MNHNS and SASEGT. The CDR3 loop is CASSEQGRSGNTIYF. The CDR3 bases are TGTGCCAGCAGTGAGCAGGGCCGGTCTGGAAACACCATATATTTT.

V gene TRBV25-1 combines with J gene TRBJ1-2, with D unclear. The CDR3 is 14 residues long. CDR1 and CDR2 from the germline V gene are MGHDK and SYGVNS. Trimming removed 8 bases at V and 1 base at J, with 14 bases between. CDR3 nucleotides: TGTGCCAGCCAGTTATCAGTAGGTAACTATGGCTACACCTTC. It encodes CASQLSVGNYGYTF.